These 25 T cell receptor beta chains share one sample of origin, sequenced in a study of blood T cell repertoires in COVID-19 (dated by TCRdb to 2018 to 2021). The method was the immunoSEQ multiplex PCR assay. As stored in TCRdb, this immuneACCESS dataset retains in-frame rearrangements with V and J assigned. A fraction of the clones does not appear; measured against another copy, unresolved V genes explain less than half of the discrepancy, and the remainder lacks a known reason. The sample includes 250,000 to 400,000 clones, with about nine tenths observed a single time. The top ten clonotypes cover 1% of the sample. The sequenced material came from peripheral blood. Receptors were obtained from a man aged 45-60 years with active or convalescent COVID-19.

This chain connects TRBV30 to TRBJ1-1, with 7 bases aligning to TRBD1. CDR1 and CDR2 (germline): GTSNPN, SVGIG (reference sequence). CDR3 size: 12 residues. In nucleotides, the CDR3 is TGTGCGGCCGACAGGGAGAGCACTGAAGCTTTCTTT. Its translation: CAADRESTEAFF.

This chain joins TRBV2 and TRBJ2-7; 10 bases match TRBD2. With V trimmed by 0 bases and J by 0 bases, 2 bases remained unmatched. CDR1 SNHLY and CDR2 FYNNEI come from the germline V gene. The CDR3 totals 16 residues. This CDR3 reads CASSEALAGASYEQYF. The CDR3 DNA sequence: TGTGCCAGCAGTGAAGCTCTAGCGGGGGCCTCCTACGAGCAGTACTTC.

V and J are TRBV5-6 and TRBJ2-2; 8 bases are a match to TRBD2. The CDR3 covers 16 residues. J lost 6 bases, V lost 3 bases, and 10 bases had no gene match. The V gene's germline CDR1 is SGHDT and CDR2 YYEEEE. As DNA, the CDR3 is TGTGCCAGCAGCTCTTCTTCAGCGGGGGCGGCCGGGGAGCTGTTTTTT. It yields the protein CASSSSSAGAAGELFF.

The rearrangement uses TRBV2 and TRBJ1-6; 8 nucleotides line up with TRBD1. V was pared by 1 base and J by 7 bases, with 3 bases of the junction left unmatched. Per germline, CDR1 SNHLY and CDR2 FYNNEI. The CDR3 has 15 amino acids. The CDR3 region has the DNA TGTGCCAGCAGTGAAGTGGGACAGGCGAATTCACCCCTCCACTTT. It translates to CASSEVGQANSPLHF.

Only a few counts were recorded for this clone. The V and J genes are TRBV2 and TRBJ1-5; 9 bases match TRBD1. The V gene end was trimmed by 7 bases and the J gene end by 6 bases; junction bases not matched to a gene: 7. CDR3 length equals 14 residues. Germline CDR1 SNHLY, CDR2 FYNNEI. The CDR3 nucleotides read TGTGCCAGCACTAAGACAGGGGGACCTCAGCCCCAGCATTTT. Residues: CASTKTGGPQPQHF.

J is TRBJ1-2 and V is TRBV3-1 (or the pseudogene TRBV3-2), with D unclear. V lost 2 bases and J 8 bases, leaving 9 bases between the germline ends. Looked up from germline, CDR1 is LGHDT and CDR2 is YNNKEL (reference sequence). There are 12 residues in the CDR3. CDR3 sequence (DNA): TGTGCCAGCAGCCAAATGGCAAAAGGCTACACCTTC. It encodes CASSQMAKGYTF.

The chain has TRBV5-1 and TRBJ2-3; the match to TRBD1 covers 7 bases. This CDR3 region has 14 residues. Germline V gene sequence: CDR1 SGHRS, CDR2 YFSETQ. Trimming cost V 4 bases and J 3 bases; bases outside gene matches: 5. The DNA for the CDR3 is TGCGCCAGCAGCCCCGGGACAGCGACAGATACGCAGTATTTT. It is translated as CASSPGTATDTQYF.

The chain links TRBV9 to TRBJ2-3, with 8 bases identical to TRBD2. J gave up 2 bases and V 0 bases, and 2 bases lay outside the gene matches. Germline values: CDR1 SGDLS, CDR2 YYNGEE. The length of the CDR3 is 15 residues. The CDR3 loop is CASSVGTSLTDTQYF. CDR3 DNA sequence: TGTGCCAGCAGCGTAGGGACTAGCCTCACAGATACGCAGTATTTT.

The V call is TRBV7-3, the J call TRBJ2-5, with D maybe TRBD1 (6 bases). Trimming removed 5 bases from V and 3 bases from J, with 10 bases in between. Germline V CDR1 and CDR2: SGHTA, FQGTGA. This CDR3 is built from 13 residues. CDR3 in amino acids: CASSTGDKETQYF. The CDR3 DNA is TGTGCCAGCAGCACCGGGGACAAAGAGACCCAGTACTTC.

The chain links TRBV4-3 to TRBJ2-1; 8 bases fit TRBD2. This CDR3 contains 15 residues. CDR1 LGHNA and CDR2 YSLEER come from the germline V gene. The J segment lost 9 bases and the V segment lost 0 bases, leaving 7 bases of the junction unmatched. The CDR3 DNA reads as TGCGCCAGCAGCCAAGACCGGGGGGGGACGGGTGAGCAGTTCTTC. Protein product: CASSQDRGGTGEQFF.

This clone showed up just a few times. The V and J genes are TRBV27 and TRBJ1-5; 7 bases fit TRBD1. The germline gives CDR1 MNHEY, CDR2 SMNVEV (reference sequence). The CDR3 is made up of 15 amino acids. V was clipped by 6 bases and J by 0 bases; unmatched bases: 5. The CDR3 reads CASSIQGYSNQPQHF. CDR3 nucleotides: TGTGCCAGCAGCATACAGGGGTATAGCAATCAGCCCCAGCATTTT.

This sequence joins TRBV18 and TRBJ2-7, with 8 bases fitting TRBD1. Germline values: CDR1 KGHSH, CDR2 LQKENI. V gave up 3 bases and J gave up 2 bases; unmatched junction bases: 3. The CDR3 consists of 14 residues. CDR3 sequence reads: CASSPSDRAYEQYF. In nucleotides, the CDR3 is TGTGCCAGCTCACCCTCGGACAGGGCCTACGAGCAGTACTTC. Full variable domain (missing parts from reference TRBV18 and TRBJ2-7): NAGVMQNPRHLVRRRGQEARLRCSPMKGHSHVYWYRQLPEEGLKFMVYLQKENIIDESGMPKERFSAEFPKEGPSILRIQQVVRGDSAAYFCASSPSDRAYEQYFGPGTRLTVT.

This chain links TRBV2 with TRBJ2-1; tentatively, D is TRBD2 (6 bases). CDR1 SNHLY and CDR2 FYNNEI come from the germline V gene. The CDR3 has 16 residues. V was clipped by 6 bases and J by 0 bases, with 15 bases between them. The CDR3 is CASSLGLRLSYNEQFF. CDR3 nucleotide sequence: TGTGCCAGCAGCCTGGGACTTAGACTCTCCTACAATGAGCAGTTCTTC.

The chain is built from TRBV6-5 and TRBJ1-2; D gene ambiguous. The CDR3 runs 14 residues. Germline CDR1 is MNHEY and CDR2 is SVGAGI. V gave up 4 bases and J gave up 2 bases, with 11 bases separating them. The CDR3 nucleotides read TGTGCCAGCAGTTCGGGAGACTCAAACTATGGCTACACCTTC. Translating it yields CASSSGDSNYGYTF.

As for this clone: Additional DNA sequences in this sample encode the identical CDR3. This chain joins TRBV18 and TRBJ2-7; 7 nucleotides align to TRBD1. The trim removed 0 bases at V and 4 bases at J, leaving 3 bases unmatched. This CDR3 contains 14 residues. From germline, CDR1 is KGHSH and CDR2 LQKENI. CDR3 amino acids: CASSPPGQIYEQYF. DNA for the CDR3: TGTGCCAGCTCACCACCGGGACAGATTTACGAGCAGTACTTC.

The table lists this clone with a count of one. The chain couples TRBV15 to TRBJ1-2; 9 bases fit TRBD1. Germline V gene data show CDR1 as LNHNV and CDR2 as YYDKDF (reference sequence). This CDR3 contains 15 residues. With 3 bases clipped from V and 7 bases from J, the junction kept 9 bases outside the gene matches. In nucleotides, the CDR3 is TGTGCCACCAGCAGGGTATTACAGGGGGCGCTTGGCTACACCTTC. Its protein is CATSRVLQGALGYTF.

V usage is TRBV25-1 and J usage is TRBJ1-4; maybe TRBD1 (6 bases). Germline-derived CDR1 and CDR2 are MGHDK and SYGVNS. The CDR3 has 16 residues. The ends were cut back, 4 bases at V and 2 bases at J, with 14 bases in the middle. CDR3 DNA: TGTGCCAGCAGTGCTCGGGTGGGGGCGACTAATGAAAAACTGTTTTTT. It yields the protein CASSARVGATNEKLFF.

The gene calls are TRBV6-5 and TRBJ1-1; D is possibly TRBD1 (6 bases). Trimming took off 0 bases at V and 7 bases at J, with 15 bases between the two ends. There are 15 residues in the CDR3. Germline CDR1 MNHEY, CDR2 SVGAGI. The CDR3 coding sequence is TGTGCCAGCAGTTACTCACAGGGAAGGACGGTTGAAGCTTTCTTT. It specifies CASSYSQGRTVEAFF.

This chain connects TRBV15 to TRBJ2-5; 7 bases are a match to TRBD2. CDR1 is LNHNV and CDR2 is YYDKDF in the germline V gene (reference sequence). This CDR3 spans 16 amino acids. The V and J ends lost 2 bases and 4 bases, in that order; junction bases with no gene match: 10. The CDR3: CATSRPWGGLAETQYF. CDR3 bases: TGTGCCACCAGCAGACCCTGGGGAGGGCTCGCAGAGACCCAGTACTTC.

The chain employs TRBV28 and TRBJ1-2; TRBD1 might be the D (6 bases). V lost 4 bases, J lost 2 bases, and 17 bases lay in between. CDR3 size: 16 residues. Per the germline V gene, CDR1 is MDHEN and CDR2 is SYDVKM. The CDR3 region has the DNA TGTGCCAGCAGTTCCGTATTCGACAGGACCAACTATGGCTACACCTTC. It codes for CASSSVFDRTNYGYTF.

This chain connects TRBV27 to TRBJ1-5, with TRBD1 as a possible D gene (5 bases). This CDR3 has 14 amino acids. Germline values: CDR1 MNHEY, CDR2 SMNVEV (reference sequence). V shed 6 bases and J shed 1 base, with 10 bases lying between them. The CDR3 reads CASSPGLSNQPQHF. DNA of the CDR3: TGTGCCAGCAGCCCAGGGTTGAGCAATCAGCCCCAGCATTTT.

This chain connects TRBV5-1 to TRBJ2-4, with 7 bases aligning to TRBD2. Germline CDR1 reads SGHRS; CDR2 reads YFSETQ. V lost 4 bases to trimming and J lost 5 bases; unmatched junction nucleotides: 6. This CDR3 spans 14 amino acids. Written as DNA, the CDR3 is TGCGCCAGCAGCCGGGGAGGGGTCGAAAACATTCAGTACTTC. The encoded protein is CASSRGGVENIQYF.

The CDR3, as DNA: TGTGCCAGCAGTGACGGGATTACCTGGAATGAGCAGTTCTTC. As protein: CASSDGITWNEQFF. This sequence joins TRBV6-2 or TRBV6-3 and TRBJ2-1, with a possible D match to TRBD2 (5 bases). The V and J ends lost 5 bases and 7 bases respectively, with 15 bases between them. CDR1 and CDR2 (germline): MNHEY, SVGEGT. The CDR3 runs to 14 residues.

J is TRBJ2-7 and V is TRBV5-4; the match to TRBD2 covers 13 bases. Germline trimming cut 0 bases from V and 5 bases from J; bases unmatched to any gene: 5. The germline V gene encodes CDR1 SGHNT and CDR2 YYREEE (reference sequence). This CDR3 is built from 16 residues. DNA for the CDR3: TGTGCCAGCAGCTTGGGGACTAGCGGGAGTCAAAACGAGCAGTACTTC. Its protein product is CASSLGTSGSQNEQYF.

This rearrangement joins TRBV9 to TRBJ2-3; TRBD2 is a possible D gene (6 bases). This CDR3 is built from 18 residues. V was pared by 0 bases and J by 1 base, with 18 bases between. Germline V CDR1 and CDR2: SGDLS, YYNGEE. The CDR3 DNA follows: TGTGCCAGCAGCGTAGGTCGGGTTGGGGAGCGGGGCACAGATACGCAGTATTTT. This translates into CASSVGRVGERGTDTQYF.